Listed below are T cell receptor beta chains from one sample, sequenced in a study of PD-1 blockade in classical Hodgkin lymphoma. Sequencing was performed with immunoSEQ multiplex PCR; in TCRdb, only in-frame clones are kept and a portion is missing. The top ten hold approximately 11% of the sample, which has some 40,000 clones, about three quarters seen once. The sample in question was peripheral blood mononuclear cells (PBMCs), obtained at baseline. The receptors stem from a human donor with classical Hodgkin lymphoma. Each CDR3 is given with its conserved first and last residue. Each record gives: J gene, D gene, clone size, V gene, CDR3 DNA, CDR3 protein. The D gene is left open where the match is weak. The size entry is marked missing in some rows and otherwise reads once, few, many or a size class.

J: TRBJ2-3; D: TRBD2; size: .; V: TRBV7-9; DNA: TGTGCCAGCACACCGGGACTAGCGGAAGGAGGAGTCTACACAGATACGCAGTATTTT; CDR3: CASTPGLAEGGVYTDTQYF
J: TRBJ2-3; D: .; size: .; V: TRBV7-6; DNA: TGTGCCAGCAGCCTTCTCGGTGACAGGAGAGCCGATACGCAGTATTTT; CDR3: CASSLLGDRRADTQYF
J: TRBJ1-1; D: .; size: .; V: TRBV27; DNA: TGTGCCAGCAGTTCCGGCCGTGACAGAGGAAGGACTGAAGCTTTCTTT; CDR3: CASSSGRDRGRTEAFF
J: TRBJ2-7; D: .; size: once; V: TRBV20-1; DNA: TGCAGTGCTAGCGGCTACGAGCAGTACTTC; CDR3: CSASGYEQYF
J: TRBJ1-4; D: .; size: .; V: TRBV2; DNA: TGTGCCAGCAGTGAAGTCGGGGACAACAAAAAACTGTTTTTT; CDR3: CASSEVGDNKKLFF
J: TRBJ2-1; D: .; size: .; V: TRBV9; DNA: TGTGCCAGCAGCGGGGCAGGTTTCACGAATGAGCAGTTCTTC; CDR3: CASSGAGFTNEQFF
J: TRBJ2-3; D: .; size: .; V: TRBV2; DNA: TGTGCCAGCATCCTTAATCCAGGGGCAGATACGCAGTATTTT; CDR3: CASILNPGADTQYF
J: TRBJ2-3; D: .; size: .; V: TRBV19; DNA: TGTGCCAGTAGCACTTCTAGCACAGATACGCAGTATTTT; CDR3: CASSTSSTDTQYF
J: TRBJ1-5; D: .; size: .; V: TRBV11-2; DNA: TGTGCCAGCAGCTTAGACGCGGTACACGGCAATCAGCCCCAGCATTTT; CDR3: CASSLDAVHGNQPQHF
J: TRBJ2-2; D: .; size: .; V: TRBV19; DNA: TGTGCCAGTAGTATGGTGGGGGGCCACGGGGAGCTGTTTTTT; CDR3: CASSMVGGHGELFF
J: TRBJ2-3; D: TRBD1; size: once; V: TRBV27; DNA: TGTGCCAGCAGTTCTTACTCGCCGGGACAGGGGCTGCCAGATACGCAGTATTTT; CDR3: CASSSYSPGQGLPDTQYF
J: TRBJ1-5; D: .; size: .; V: TRBV7-2; DNA: TGTGCCAGCAGCACGAGGGGTGGTGGCAATCAGCCCCAGCATTTT; CDR3: CASSTRGGGNQPQHF
J: TRBJ2-7; D: TRBD1; size: .; V: TRBV29-1; DNA: TGCAGCGTTGCCGAGACAGGGAAGGGCGAGCAGTACTTC; CDR3: CSVAETGKGEQYF
J: TRBJ2-1; D: .; size: .; V: TRBV7-2; DNA: TGTGCCAGCAGCCGCCGAATGAGCGACAATGAGCAGTTCTTC; CDR3: CASSRRMSDNEQFF
J: TRBJ2-5; D: TRBD1; size: few; V: TRBV6-5; DNA: TGTGCCAGCACCCGTGACAGGGGCCAAGAGACCCAGTACTTC; CDR3: CASTRDRGQETQYF
J: TRBJ2-3; D: TRBD2; size: once; V: TRBV7-3; DNA: TGTGCCAGCAGCTTCGGACTAGCGGGAACCACAGATACGCAGTATTTT; CDR3: CASSFGLAGTTDTQYF
J: TRBJ2-1; D: .; size: once; V: TRBV5-1; DNA: TGCGCCAGCAGCTTGGCGCTAGCAGGCAATGAGCAGTTCTTC; CDR3: CASSLALAGNEQFF
J: TRBJ2-5; D: .; size: .; V: TRBV5-1; DNA: TGCGCCAGCAGCTTGCCCGGGGAAGAGACCCAGTACTTC; CDR3: CASSLPGEETQYF
J: TRBJ2-5; D: TRBD1; size: .; V: TRBV18; DNA: TGTGCCAGCTCACCTCAGGGGGCAGGAGAGACCCAGTACTTC; CDR3: CASSPQGAGETQYF
J: TRBJ2-2; D: TRBD1; size: .; V: TRBV5-1; DNA: TGCGCCAGCAGCTTGGCCGGACAGGGGCCCACCGGGGAGCTGTTTTTT; CDR3: CASSLAGQGPTGELFF
J: TRBJ2-7; D: TRBD2; size: once; V: TRBV27; DNA: TGTGCCAGCAGTTTCTTTCCCGGGACTAGCGGTTATGAGCAGTACTTC; CDR3: CASSFFPGTSGYEQYF
J: TRBJ1-1; D: TRBD1; size: .; V: TRBV2; DNA: TGTGCCAGCACCCCCCCGGGACAGGGCACCCTTCGAGCTTTCTTT; CDR3: CASTPPGQGTLRAFF
J: TRBJ2-1; D: .; size: .; V: TRBV6-1; DNA: TGTGCCAGCAGTGAAAGTTACGGCAATGAGCAGTTCTTC; CDR3: CASSESYGNEQFF
J: TRBJ1-1; D: .; size: once; V: TRBV27; DNA: TGTGCCAGCAGTTTAAACAGGGATGGCACTGAAGCTTTCTTT; CDR3: CASSLNRDGTEAFF
J: TRBJ1-6; D: .; size: .; V: TRBV28; DNA: TGTGCCAGCAGTTTATTCCGCGGCAGCCATAATTCACCCCTCCACTTT; CDR3: CASSLFRGSHNSPLHF
J: TRBJ2-2; D: TRBD2; size: few; V: TRBV28; DNA: TGTGCCAGCAACCGGAGCGGGCAGTCTAGCGGGAGGGCTAGGACCGGGGAGCTGTTTTTT; CDR3: CASNRSGQSSGRARTGELFF
J: TRBJ1-5; D: .; size: .; V: TRBV2; DNA: TGTGCCAGCAGCCCCGACGGCAGGGGTGGCAATCAGCCCCAGCATTTT; CDR3: CASSPDGRGGNQPQHF
J: TRBJ2-5; D: .; size: .; V: TRBV6-5; DNA: TGTGCCAGCAGTTACTCAAGGCGGGGGCTGAAAGAGACCCAGTACTTC; CDR3: CASSYSRRGLKETQYF
J: TRBJ1-3; D: TRBD1; size: .; V: TRBV28; DNA: TGTGCCAGCAGGCCAGGGGGCCCCACTGGAAACACCATATATTTT; CDR3: CASRPGGPTGNTIYF
J: TRBJ2-7; D: .; size: .; V: TRBV28; DNA: TGTGCCAGCAGGGCCGGAGGGGAAAGGGAGCAGTACTTC; CDR3: CASRAGGEREQYF
J: TRBJ1-5; D: .; size: .; V: TRBV7-9; DNA: TGTGCCAGCAGCTCACTGGGAGGGTCTGGGCAGCCCCAGCATTTT; CDR3: CASSSLGGSGQPQHF
J: TRBJ2-3; D: .; size: .; V: TRBV6-5; DNA: TGTGCCAGCAGTTACTCTCCCGGTAGGCCGCAGTATTTT; CDR3: CASSYSPGRPQYF